The 23 T cell receptor beta chains given below trace back to one sample, sequenced in a study of shared clonotypes between healthy human individuals. TCRdb's copy holds only in-frame clones and misses some; the assay was immunoSEQ multiplex PCR. The profile shows over a million clones, around three quarters of them singletons. Material: memory CD4+ T cells from PBMCs. The subset is: CD45RA-negative fraction. The receptors here all came from a man younger than 30 in good health. Some clones in this sample may be carry-over from other donors' samples.

The V gene is TRBV5-1, the J gene TRBJ1-1; D is uncertain. The CDR3 loop spans 14 amino acids. Trimming removed 0 bases from V and 4 bases from J, with 10 bases in between. Germline assignment: CDR1 SGHRS and CDR2 YFSETQ. The CDR3 loop is CASSLEGRATEAFF. The DNA of the CDR3 is TGCGCCAGCAGCTTGGAGGGTCGGGCCACTGAAGCTTTCTTT.

The V call is TRBV29-1, the J call TRBJ2-4; the match to TRBD1 covers 10 bases. V gave up 6 bases and J gave up 8 bases; unmatched junction bases: 10. CDR1 and CDR2 from the germline V gene are SQVTM and ANQGSEA. The CDR3 length is 14 residues. This CDR3 is CSVCRQGAGDIQYF. In nucleotides, the CDR3 is TGCAGCGTCTGCCGACAGGGGGCTGGAGACATTCAGTACTTC.

The chain employs TRBV6-1 and TRBJ2-5, with D unclear. Germline CDR1 is MNHNS and CDR2 is SASEGT. Trimming removed 6 bases at V and 1 base at J, with 12 bases between. This CDR3 has 14 amino acids. CDR3 region: CASSLSPTQETQYF. As DNA, the CDR3 is TGTGCCAGCAGCTTAAGCCCTACCCAAGAGACCCAGTACTTC.

The chain combines TRBV20-1 with TRBJ2-1; no firm D call. Germline lookup yields CDR1 DFQATT and CDR2 SNEGSKA (reference sequence). CDR3 length: 11 residues. V lost 6 bases, J lost 7 bases, and 10 bases lay in between. CDR3 in amino acids: CSAHDSNEQFF. The DNA for the CDR3 is TGCAGTGCCCATGACTCAAATGAGCAGTTCTTC.

This chain links TRBV14 with TRBJ1-2; D call uncertain. V gave up 4 bases and J gave up 5 bases, with 20 bases separating them. CDR1 and CDR2 from the germline V gene are SGHDN and FVKESK. The CDR3 is 16 residues long. CDR3 sequence reads: CASSLGSGDGMYGYTF. The CDR3 DNA reads TGTGCCAGCAGCCTAGGGAGTGGAGATGGGATGTATGGCTACACCTTC.

The CDR3 reads CAWSGGIGIQYF. For the CDR3, the DNA is TGTGCCTGGAGTGGTGGGATCGGCATTCAGTACTTC. The chain recombines TRBV30 with TRBJ2-4; D ambiguous. V was trimmed by 1 base and J by 9 bases, leaving 10 bases between them. Germline loops: CDR1 GTSNPN, CDR2 SVGIG (reference sequence). This CDR3 is 12 amino acids long.

CDR3 protein: CASSMDVGGTEAFF. The CDR3 coding sequence is TGTGCCAGTAGTATGGATGTGGGGGGCACTGAAGCTTTCTTT. V is TRBV19 and J is TRBJ1-1; possibly TRBD1 for D (5 bases). Per the germline V gene, CDR1 is LNHDA and CDR2 is SQIVND (reference sequence). This CDR3 is 14 amino acids long. Trimming took off 3 bases at V and 4 bases at J, with 12 bases between the two ends.

The rearrangement links TRBV7-2 to TRBJ2-2, with 10 bases fitting TRBD1. CDR1 is SGHTA and CDR2 is FQGNSA in the germline V gene. This CDR3 region has 16 residues. The trim removed 3 bases at V and 5 bases at J, leaving 6 bases unmatched. The CDR3 DNA sequence: TGTGCCAGCAGCTTTACCGGGACAGGGGTAACCGGGGAGCTGTTTTTT. Translation gives CASSFTGTGVTGELFF.

The chain recombines TRBV30 with TRBJ1-4, with D perhaps TRBD1 (6 bases). This CDR3 is built from 13 residues. Trimming shortened V by 7 bases and J by 7 bases, and 16 bases separated the two germline ends. Germline V gives CDR1 GTSNPN, CDR2 SVGIG (reference sequence). The CDR3 nucleotides are TGTGCCTCAACTGGGGGCATGGGTGAAAAACTGTTTTTT. Residues: CASTGGMGEKLFF.

Regarding this clone: The identical CDR3 is also encoded by other nucleotide sequences in the sample. CDR3 bases: TGTGCCTGGAGTAGACTAGCGGGAAACACAGATACGCAGTATTTT. This translates into CAWSRLAGNTDTQYF. The gene calls are TRBV30 and TRBJ2-3; 11 bases map to TRBD2. CDR3 size: 15 residues. V lost 2 bases, J lost 2 bases, and 3 bases stayed unmatched. Germline CDR1 is GTSNPN and CDR2 is SVGIG (reference sequence).

The chain employs TRBV9 and TRBJ2-1; D is unresolved. The length of the CDR3 is 13 residues. V was cut by 0 bases and J by 8 bases, with 9 bases left in between. Germline V gives CDR1 SGDLS, CDR2 YYNGEE. CDR3 sequence (DNA): TGTGCCAGCAGCGTAGCCCCTTGGGATGAGCAGTTCTTC. Its protein is CASSVAPWDEQFF.

This chain's CDR3 is CASSRRRLAGVTYNEQFF. The CDR3 nucleotides read TGTGCCAGCAGTCGACGTAGACTAGCGGGAGTAACTTACAATGAGCAGTTCTTC. This sequence joins TRBV28 and TRBJ2-1, with 12 bases that match TRBD2. The CDR3 totals 18 residues. The germline gives CDR1 MDHEN, CDR2 SYDVKM. The trim removed 5 bases at V and 4 bases at J, leaving 12 bases unmatched.

The chain links TRBV28 to TRBJ2-7; the D call may be TRBD1 or TRBD2 (5 bases each). This CDR3 is 16 amino acids long. The V end lost 2 bases, the J end lost 2 bases, and 16 bases lay between the germline ends. Germline values: CDR1 MDHEN, CDR2 SYDVKM. In nucleotides, the CDR3 is TGTGCCAGCAGTTTAGGGGGTTTGCGGGTGGCCTACGAGCAGTACTTC. Its protein product is CASSLGGLRVAYEQYF.

The chain links TRBV29-1 to TRBJ2-5; 9 nucleotides match TRBD1. The germline V gene encodes CDR1 SQVTM and CDR2 ANQGSEA. V trimming: 6 bases; J trimming: 4 bases; junction bases outside the gene matches: 6. CDR3 length: 13 amino acids. The DNA of the CDR3 is TGCAGCGTGGACAGGGGTTCAGTAGAGACCCAGTACTTC. Encoded protein: CSVDRGSVETQYF.

The chain links TRBV19 to TRBJ1-3, with a tentative D call TRBD1 (5 bases). Germline loops: CDR1 LNHDA, CDR2 SQIVND (reference sequence). Trimming took off 2 bases at V and 0 bases at J, with 8 bases between the two ends. This CDR3 has 15 residues. CDR3 sequence reads: CASSISGFSGNTIYF. The CDR3, as DNA: TGTGCCAGTAGTATATCAGGGTTCTCTGGAAACACCATATATTTT.

This clone was detected only a few times. The rearrangement uses TRBV19 and TRBJ2-7, with D unclear. V lost 4 bases and J 0 bases, leaving 10 bases between the germline ends. This CDR3 has 14 residues. CDR1 LNHDA and CDR2 SQIVND come from the germline V gene (reference sequence). The CDR3 sequence is CASSNLGGSYEQYF. The CDR3, as DNA: TGTGCCAGTAGTAATCTCGGCGGCTCCTACGAGCAGTACTTC.

This clone was picked up one time. The genes are TRBV20-1 and TRBJ2-7; TRBD1 might be the D (5 bases). The ends were cut back, 6 bases at V and 4 bases at J, with 10 bases in the middle. Germline CDR1 reads DFQATT; CDR2 reads SNEGSKA (reference sequence). This CDR3 has 11 amino acids. This CDR3 is CSAPNRYEQYF. The DNA for the CDR3 is TGCAGTGCGCCTAACAGGTACGAGCAGTACTTC.

CDR3 nucleotide sequence: TGTGCCAGCAGCTTGCCAGCGGGAGGTATCAGTGAGCAGTTCTTC. As protein: CASSLPAGGISEQFF. The chain is built from TRBV5-4 and TRBJ2-1, with 9 bases that match TRBD2. The trim removed 1 base at V and 9 bases at J, leaving 8 bases unmatched. There are 15 residues in the CDR3. Germline CDR1 is SGHNT and CDR2 is YYREEE (reference sequence).

V usage is TRBV27 and J usage is TRBJ1-2, with a weak D call TRBD1 (6 bases). Germline CDR1 is MNHEY and CDR2 is SMNVEV (reference sequence). The length of the CDR3 is 15 residues. V lost 4 bases and J lost 4, with 16 bases in between. The CDR3 DNA follows: TGTGCCAGCAGTTCCTCCCGCCGGGACACCTATGGCTACACCTTC. Amino acids: CASSSSRRDTYGYTF.

The genes are TRBV10-3 and TRBJ2-6; 10 nucleotides line up with TRBD1. V trimming: 6 bases; J trimming: 0 bases; junction bases outside the gene matches: 8. Germline V gene data show CDR1 as ENHRY and CDR2 as SYGVKD. The CDR3 runs 18 residues. In DNA, the CDR3 is TGTGCCATCAGACGGGACAGGGGAATGAGCTCTGGGGCCAACGTCCTGACTTTC. Translation: CAIRRDRGMSSGANVLTF.

CDR3 DNA: TGTGCCAGTAGTATCAGAGGACTAGCGGGAGGGTCGGCCAAAAACATTCAGTACTTC. Protein sequence: CASSIRGLAGGSAKNIQYF. The chain joins TRBV19 to TRBJ2-4, with TRBD2 matching over 15 bases. The CDR3 loop spans 19 amino acids. CDR1 is LNHDA and CDR2 is SQIVND in the germline V gene (reference sequence). Losses at the gene ends were 3 bases for V and 1 base for J; bases not matched to a gene: 7.

The chain combines TRBV12-5 with TRBJ1-2; a weak D match, TRBD1 (6 bases). With 5 bases removed from V and 8 bases from J, the gap between germline ends came to 15 bases. Germline CDR1 reads LGHNT; CDR2 reads FRNRAP. The CDR3 is 13 amino acids. The CDR3 DNA reads TGTGCTAGTGGTCCCCCGGGGGCGAGGGGCTACACCTTC. Translated: CASGPPGARGYTF.

The chain has TRBV21-1 and TRBJ1-2. TRBV21-1 is a pseudogene segment. The CDR3 totals 15 residues. The CDR3 region is CASSNGPPPYRGYTF. In DNA, the CDR3 is TGTGCCAGCAGCAATGGACCCCCCCCATACCGCGGCTACACCTTC.